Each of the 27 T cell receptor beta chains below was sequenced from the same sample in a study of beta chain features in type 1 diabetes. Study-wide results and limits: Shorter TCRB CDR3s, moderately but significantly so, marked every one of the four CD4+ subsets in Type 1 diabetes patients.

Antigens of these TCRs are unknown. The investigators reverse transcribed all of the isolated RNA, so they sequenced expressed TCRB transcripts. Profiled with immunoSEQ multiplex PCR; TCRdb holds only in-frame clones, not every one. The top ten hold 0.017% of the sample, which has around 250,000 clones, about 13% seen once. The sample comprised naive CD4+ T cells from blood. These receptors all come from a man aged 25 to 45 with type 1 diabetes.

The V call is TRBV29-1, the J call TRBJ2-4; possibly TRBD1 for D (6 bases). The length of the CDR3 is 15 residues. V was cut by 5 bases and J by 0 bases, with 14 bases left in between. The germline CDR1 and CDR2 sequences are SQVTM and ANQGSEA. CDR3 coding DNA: TGCAGCGTTTCGACAGGCGTGATAGCCAAAAACATTCAGTACTTC. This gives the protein CSVSTGVIAKNIQYF. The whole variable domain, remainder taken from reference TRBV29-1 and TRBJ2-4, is SAVISQKPSRDICQRGTSLTIQCQVDSQVTMMFWYRQQPGQSLTLIATANQGSEATYESGFVIDKFPISRPNLTFSTLTVSNMSPEDSSIYLCSVSTGVIAKNIQYFGAGTRLSVL.

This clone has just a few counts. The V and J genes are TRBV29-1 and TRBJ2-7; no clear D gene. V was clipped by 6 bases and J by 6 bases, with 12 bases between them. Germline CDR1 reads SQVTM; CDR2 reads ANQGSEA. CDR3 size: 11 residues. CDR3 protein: CSVSLPGEQYF. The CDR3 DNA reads TGCAGCGTAAGCCTCCCTGGCGAGCAGTACTTC.

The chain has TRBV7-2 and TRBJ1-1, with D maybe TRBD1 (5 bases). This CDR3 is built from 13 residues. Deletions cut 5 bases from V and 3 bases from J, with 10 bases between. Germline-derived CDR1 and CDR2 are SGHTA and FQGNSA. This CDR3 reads CASSTQGDTEAFF. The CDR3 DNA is TGTGCCAGCAGCACCCAAGGGGACACTGAAGCTTTCTTT.

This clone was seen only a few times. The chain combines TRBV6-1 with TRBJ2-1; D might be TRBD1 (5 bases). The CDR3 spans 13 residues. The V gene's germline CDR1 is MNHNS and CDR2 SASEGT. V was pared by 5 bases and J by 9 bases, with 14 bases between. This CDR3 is CASSPVRVGEQFF. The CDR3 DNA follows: TGTGCCAGCAGTCCTGTCAGGGTCGGTGAGCAGTTCTTC.

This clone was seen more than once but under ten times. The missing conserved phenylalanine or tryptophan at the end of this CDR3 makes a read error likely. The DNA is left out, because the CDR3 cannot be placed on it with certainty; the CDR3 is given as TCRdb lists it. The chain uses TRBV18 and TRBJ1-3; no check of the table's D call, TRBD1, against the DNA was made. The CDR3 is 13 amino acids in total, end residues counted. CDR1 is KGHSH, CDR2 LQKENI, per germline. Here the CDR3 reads CASSQRTGDLECL.

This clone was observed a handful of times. The CDR3 sequence is CASSLGTAETQYF. The CDR3 coding sequence is TGTGCCAGCAGCCTCGGGACAGCAGAGACCCAGTACTTC. This rearrangement joins TRBV19 to TRBJ2-5; 7 bases map to TRBD1. Unmatched junction bases numbered 8, after V lost 9 bases and J lost 4 bases. Germline CDR1 LNHDA, CDR2 SQIVND (reference sequence). This CDR3 has 13 residues.

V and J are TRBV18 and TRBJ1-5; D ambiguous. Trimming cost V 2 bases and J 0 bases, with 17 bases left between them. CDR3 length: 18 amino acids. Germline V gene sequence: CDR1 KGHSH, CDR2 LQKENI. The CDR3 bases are TGTGCCAGCTCACCATTCCCAGATACGGGAACTAGCAATCAGCCCCAGCATTTT. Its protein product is CASSPFPDTGTSNQPQHF.

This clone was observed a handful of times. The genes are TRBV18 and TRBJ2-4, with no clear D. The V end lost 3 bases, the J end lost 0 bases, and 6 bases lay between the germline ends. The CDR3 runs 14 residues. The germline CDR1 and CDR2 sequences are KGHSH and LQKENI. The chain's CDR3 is CASSPGLAKNIQYF. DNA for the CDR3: TGTGCCAGCTCACCTGGGCTAGCCAAAAACATTCAGTACTTC.

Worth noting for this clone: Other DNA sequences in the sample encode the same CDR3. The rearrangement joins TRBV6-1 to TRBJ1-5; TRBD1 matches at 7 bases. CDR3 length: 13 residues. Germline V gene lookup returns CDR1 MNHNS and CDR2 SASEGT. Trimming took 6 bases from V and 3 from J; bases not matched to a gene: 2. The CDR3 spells CASRTGFNQPQHF. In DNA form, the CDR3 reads TGTGCCAGCAGGACAGGGTTCAATCAGCCCCAGCATTTT.

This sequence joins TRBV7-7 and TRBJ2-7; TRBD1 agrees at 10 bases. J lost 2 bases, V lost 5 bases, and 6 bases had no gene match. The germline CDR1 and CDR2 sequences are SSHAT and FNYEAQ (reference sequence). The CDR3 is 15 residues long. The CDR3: CASSPGTGVAYEQYF. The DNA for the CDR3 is TGTGCCAGCAGCCCAGGGACAGGGGTCGCCTACGAGCAGTACTTC.

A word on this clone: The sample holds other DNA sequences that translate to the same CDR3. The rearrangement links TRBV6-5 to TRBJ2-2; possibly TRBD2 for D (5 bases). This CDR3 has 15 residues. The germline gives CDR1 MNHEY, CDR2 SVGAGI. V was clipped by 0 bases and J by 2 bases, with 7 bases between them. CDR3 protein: CASSYSSGNTGELFF. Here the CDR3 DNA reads TGTGCCAGCAGTTACTCGAGCGGAAACACCGGGGAGCTGTTTTTT.

DNA of the CDR3: TGTGCCAGCAGCCAGGGTCCATCCCGACAGAGCTCCTACAATGAGCAGTTCTTC. Its translation: CASSQGPSRQSSYNEQFF. V is TRBV14 and J is TRBJ2-1; weak D call: TRBD1 (5 bases). This CDR3 contains 18 residues. Deletions cut 3 bases from V and 0 bases from J, with 18 bases between. Germline V gene sequence: CDR1 SGHDN, CDR2 FVKESK.

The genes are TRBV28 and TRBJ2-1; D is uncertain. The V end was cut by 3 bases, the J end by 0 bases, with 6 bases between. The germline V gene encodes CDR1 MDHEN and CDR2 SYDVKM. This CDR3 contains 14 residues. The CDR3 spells CASSFFSSYNEQFF. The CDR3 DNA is TGTGCCAGCAGTTTTTTCAGCTCCTACAATGAGCAGTTCTTC.

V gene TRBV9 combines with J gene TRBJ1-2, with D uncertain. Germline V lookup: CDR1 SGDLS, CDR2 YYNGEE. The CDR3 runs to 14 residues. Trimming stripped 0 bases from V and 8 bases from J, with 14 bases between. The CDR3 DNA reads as TGTGCCAGCAGCGTAGAAATGGGAGCCGGCGGCTACACCTTC. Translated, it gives CASSVEMGAGGYTF.

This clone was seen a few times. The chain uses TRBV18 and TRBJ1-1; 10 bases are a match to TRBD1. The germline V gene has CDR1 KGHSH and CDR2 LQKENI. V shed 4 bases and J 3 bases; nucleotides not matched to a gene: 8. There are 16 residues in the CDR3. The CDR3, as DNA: TGTGCCAGCTCACGAACGACAGGGGGCTCGTACACTGAAGCTTTCTTT. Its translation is CASSRTTGGSYTEAFF.

This CDR3 reads CAWSVRGGKLDTQYF. DNA for the CDR3: TGTGCCTGGAGTGTACGGGGGGGGAAGTTGGATACGCAGTATTTT. V and J are TRBV30 and TRBJ2-3; 8 positions match TRBD2. The CDR3 extends over 15 amino acids. Germline CDR1 is GTSNPN and CDR2 is SVGIG (reference sequence). Losses at the gene ends were 0 bases for V and 6 bases for J; bases not matched to a gene: 8.

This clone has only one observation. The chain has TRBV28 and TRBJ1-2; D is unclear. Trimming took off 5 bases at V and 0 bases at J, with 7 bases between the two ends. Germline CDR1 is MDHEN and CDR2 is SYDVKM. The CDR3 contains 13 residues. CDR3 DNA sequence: TGTGCCAGCAGTGACAAAGCTAACTATGGCTACACCTTC. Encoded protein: CASSDKANYGYTF.

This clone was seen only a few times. The CDR3 DNA reads as TGTGCCAGTAGTACTGCGGGGAGCAATCAGCCCCAGCATTTT. Amino acids: CASSTAGSNQPQHF. The V and J genes are TRBV19 and TRBJ1-5; D not certain. The CDR3 has 14 amino acids. Germline CDR1 reads LNHDA; CDR2 reads SQIVND (reference sequence). Trimming removed 4 bases at V and 1 base at J, with 8 bases between.

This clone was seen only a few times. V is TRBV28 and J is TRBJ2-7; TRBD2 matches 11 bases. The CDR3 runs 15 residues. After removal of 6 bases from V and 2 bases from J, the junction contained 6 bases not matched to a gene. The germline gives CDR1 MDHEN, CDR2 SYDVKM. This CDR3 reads CASSPGTSGPYEQYF. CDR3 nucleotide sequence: TGTGCCAGCAGCCCGGGGACTAGCGGCCCCTACGAGCAGTACTTC.

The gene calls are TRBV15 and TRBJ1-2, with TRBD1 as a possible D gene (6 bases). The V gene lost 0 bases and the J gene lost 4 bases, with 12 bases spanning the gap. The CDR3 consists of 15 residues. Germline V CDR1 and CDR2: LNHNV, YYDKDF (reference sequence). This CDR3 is CATSREGTHRYGYTF. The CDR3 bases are TGTGCCACCAGCAGAGAAGGGACACACCGCTATGGCTACACCTTC.

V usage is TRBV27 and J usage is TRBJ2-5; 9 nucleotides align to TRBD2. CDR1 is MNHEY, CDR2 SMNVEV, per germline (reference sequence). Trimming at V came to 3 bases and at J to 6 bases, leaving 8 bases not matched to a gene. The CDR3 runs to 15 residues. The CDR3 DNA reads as TGTGCCAGCAGTTTTGGGCGGGAGGGCGGGAAGACCCAGTACTTC. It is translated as CASSFGREGGKTQYF.

The CDR3 loop reads CSVEATWESEAFF. The CDR3 bases are TGCAGCGTTGAAGCCACGTGGGAGTCGGAAGCTTTCTTT. The J gene is TRBJ1-1, the V gene TRBV29-1; D ambiguous. Germline-derived CDR1 and CDR2 are SQVTM and ANQGSEA. This CDR3 region has 13 residues. V dropped 1 base and J dropped 8 bases, with 14 bases sitting between them.

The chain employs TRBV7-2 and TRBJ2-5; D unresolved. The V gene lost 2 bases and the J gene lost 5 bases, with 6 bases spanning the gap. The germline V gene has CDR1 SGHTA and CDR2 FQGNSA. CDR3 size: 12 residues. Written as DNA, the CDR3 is TGTGCCAGCAGCTTATATGTGGAGACCCAGTACTTC. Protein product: CASSLYVETQYF.

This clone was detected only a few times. CDR3 residues: CSVGLAGGTGELFF. The DNA of the CDR3 is TGCAGCGTCGGACTAGCGGGAGGCACCGGGGAGCTGTTTTTT. The J gene is TRBJ2-2, the V gene TRBV29-1, with TRBD2 identical over 14 bases. J lost 4 bases, V lost 6 bases, and 1 base had no gene match. The CDR3 loop spans 14 amino acids. In germline, CDR1 is SQVTM, CDR2 ANQGSEA.

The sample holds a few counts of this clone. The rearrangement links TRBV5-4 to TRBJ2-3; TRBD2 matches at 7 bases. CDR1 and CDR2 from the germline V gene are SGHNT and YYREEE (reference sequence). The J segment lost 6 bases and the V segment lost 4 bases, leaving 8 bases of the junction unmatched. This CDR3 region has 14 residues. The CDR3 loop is CASSLQSGMDTQYF. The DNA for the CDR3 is TGTGCCAGCAGCCTTCAGAGCGGGATGGATACGCAGTATTTT.

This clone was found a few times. The CDR3 reads CASSPDRFLSGANVLTF. CDR3 sequence (DNA): TGTGCCAGCAGCCCCGACAGGTTCCTCTCTGGGGCCAACGTCCTGACTTTC. J is TRBJ2-6 and V is TRBV11-1, with D maybe TRBD1 (6 bases). Germline V CDR1 and CDR2: SGHAT, FQDESV (reference sequence). V lost 5 bases and J lost 0, with 14 bases in between. This CDR3 is built from 17 residues.

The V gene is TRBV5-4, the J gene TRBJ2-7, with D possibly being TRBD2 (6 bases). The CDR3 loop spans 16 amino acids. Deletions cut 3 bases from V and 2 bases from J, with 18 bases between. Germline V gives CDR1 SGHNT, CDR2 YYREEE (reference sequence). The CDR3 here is CASSSRATGVPYEQYF. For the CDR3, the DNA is TGTGCCAGCAGCTCCCGAGCGACGGGAGTCCCCTACGAGCAGTACTTC.